What follows is one T cell receptor beta chain and its context. This clonotype was picked up many times. There is no known antigen for this receptor. No per-base quality is available; no much larger clone lies one base away. The data were taken from a study of T-cell reconstitution after alpha-beta-depleted transplantation in children listed by TCRdb under 2016. About the full investigation: T-cell immune reconstitution after TCRalphabeta/CD19-depleted allogeneic hematopoietic cell transplantation in children was quantitatively tracked in the study by means of TCR repertoire profiling.

The intended sense of this specimen's treatment or condition label: allogeneic hematopoietic cell transplantation with graft depleted of TCRalphabeta T cells and CD19 B cells. The children who served as transplant recipients had been given grafts of TCRalphabeta/CD19-depleted allogeneic hematopoietic cells. Spanning cysteine to phenylalanine, the CDR3 consists of 14 amino acids. Solely the CDR3 DNA is kept, with 42 bases framed from the first base. Summary of the overall study and its limitations: The apparently early alphabetaT-cell count recovery about two months after transplant was reportedly dependent on only several hundred rapidly expanded clones derived from non-depleted graft cells. Over the following months the frequencies of hyperexpanded clones went down, and after one year T-cell counts and TCRbeta diversity were mostly credited to newly produced T cells. The high TCRbeta diversity at day 60 in some patients was ascribed to recipient T cells and intrathymic progenitors that had survived conditioning.

Library creation used PCR. TCRdb lists the instrument as Illumina HiSeq 2500. To normalize quantification of the TCRbeta repertoire, the TCR libraries were built with molecular barcoding that relied on unique molecular identifiers. TCRdb reprocessing: public reads trimmed at Q25 with fastp, clones called with MiXCR, in-frame beta chains kept. A single entry per CDR3 protein holds the most common genes and DNA from its merged rows. Recorded for this sample are more than 200,000 distinct CDR3 sequences; about a quarter of them occurred a single time. Of the sample, about 2.6% falls within the top ten clones.

The sequencing here drew on PBMCs, taken before TCRalphabeta/CD19-depleted stem cell transplant. The source is a girl aged 2 to 9 with Fanconi anemia, due to receive a stem cell transplant. The chain is encoded by TRBV21-1 joined to TRBJ2-7. TRBV21-1 counts as a pseudogene. The nucleotide sequence reads as follows: TGTGCCGTGAAGTGTTCTTCGAGCTCCTACGAGCAGTACTTC. The translation is CAVKCSSSSYEQYF.